Listed here is a single TCR beta chain. Trimming pared 3 bases from V and 10 bases from J, leaving 14 bases between. Germline loops: CDR1 SGDLS, CDR2 YYNGEE. This CDR3 region has 13 residues. The sample belongs to a study of cytomegalovirus exposure and HLA in healthy donors. Amplification used 60 Vbeta primers and 13 Jbeta primers. Sequencing used immunoSEQ multiplex PCR; TCRdb keeps in-frame clones, though not all of them. The sample has around 280,000 clones; around 90% are singletons. This chain uses TRBV9 with TRBJ2-1; weak D call: TRBD2 (7 bases). This receptor was taken from a woman aged 18-29 years in good health and CMV-seronegative. The sample was PBMCs. CDR3 loop: CASSAARGLEQFF. The CDR3, as DNA: TGTGCCAGCAGCGCCGCGCGGGGGCTAGAGCAGTTCTTC.